The 16 T cell receptor beta chains in this list originate from one sample, sequenced in a study of T cell clonality in common variable immunodeficiency. Generated by immunoSEQ multiplex PCR, the TCRdb table keeps only in-frame clones and is missing some. The sample shows about 60,000 clones, no singletons; the ten largest hold roughly 1.5%. The sequenced sample consisted of peripheral blood mononuclear cells. These receptor sequences come from a person between 18 and 69 years old in good health.

This clone has ten or more counts. The read is 3 residues too short to cover the CDR3 end, so that end is filled in from the germline J gene. This chain connects TRBV7-3 to TRBJ2-6; D is perhaps TRBD1 (5 bases). The CDR3 spans 17 residues. Germline lookup yields CDR1 SGHTA and CDR2 FQGTGA. V was clipped by 5 bases and J by 2 bases, with 16 bases between them. CDR3 loop: CASSPGQILPGANVLTF. The CDR3 bases that were read are TGTGCCAGCAGCCCAGGGCAGATTCTTCCTGGGGCCAACGTC.

In this sample, this clone turned up many times. The CDR3 goes on 3 residues after the read ends, and that part is filled in from the germline J gene. This sequence joins TRBV6-4 and TRBJ2-1, with TRBD2 matching over 9 bases. The CDR3 covers 15 residues. The V and J ends lost 2 bases and 6 bases, in that order; junction bases with no gene match: 5. Germline values: CDR1 MRHNA, CDR2 SNTAGT. CDR3 protein: CASSDPGLATNEQFF. The sequenced CDR3 bases are TGTGCCAGCAGTGACCCGGGACTAGCTACCAATGAG.

This clone was recorded many times. The read gets to within 3 residues of the CDR3 end, and the germline J gene fills in the rest. The gene calls are TRBV6-2 or TRBV6-3 and TRBJ1-4, with 8 bases fitting TRBD1. From germline, CDR1 is MNHEY and CDR2 SVGEGT. CDR3 length: 16 amino acids. Trimming at V came to 2 bases and at J to 8 bases, leaving 10 bases not matched to a gene. The CDR3: CASSYPGQAGEEKLFF. The CDR3 DNA, read in part, is TGTGCCAGCAGTTACCCGGGACAGGCAGGTGAAGAAAAA.

Many counts were recorded for this clone. The read stops 3 residues short of the end of the CDR3; the missing end is completed from the germline J gene. This chain joins TRBV2 and TRBJ1-6, with 9 positions matching TRBD1. The V and J ends lost 6 bases and 3 bases, in that order; junction bases with no gene match: 6. The CDR3 is made up of 16 amino acids. The germline V gene has CDR1 SNHLY and CDR2 FYNNEI. CDR3 DNA, as far as it was read: TGTGCCAGCAGGGAAACAGGGGGCAGCTATAATTCACCC. Residues: CASRETGGSYNSP. The whole CDR3 reads CASRETGGSYNSPLHF. Drawing the rest from reference TRBV2 and TRBJ1-6, the complete variable domain is EPEVTQTPSHQVTQMGQEVILRCVPISNHLYFYWYRQILGQKVEFLVSFYNNEISEKSEIFDDQFSVERPDGSNFTLKIRSTKLEDSAMYFCASRETGGSYNSPLHFGNGTRLTVT.

This clone was seen at least ten times. The CDR3 end is not reached by the read, which stops 3 residues before it; the germline J gene fills it in. This sequence joins TRBV2 and TRBJ2-3; no firm D call. The CDR3 has 13 amino acids. Trimming shortened V by 2 bases and J by 5 bases, and 8 bases separated the two germline ends. Germline assignment: CDR1 SNHLY and CDR2 FYNNEI. This CDR3 is CASSELKVDTQYF. CDR3 DNA, as far as it was read: TGTGCCAGCAGTGAATTAAAGGTAGATACG. Based on the CDR3 plus reference TRBV2 and TRBJ2-3, the full variable domain is EPEVTQTPSHQVTQMGQEVILRCVPISNHLYFYWYRQILGQKVEFLVSFYNNEISEKSEIFDDQFSVERPDGSNFTLKIRSTKLEDSAMYFCASSELKVDTQYFGPGTRLTVL.

Points on this clone: The DNA ends 3 residues before the CDR3 does, and the rest of the CDR3 is filled in from the germline J gene. This chain uses TRBV19 with TRBJ1-1; 8 bases are a match to TRBD1. V gave up 4 bases and J gave up 3 bases; unmatched junction bases: 4. Germline V lookup: CDR1 LNHDA, CDR2 SQIVND (reference sequence). The CDR3 covers 14 residues. This CDR3 reads CASSTRGQDTEAFF. CDR3 DNA (partial): TGTGCCAGTAGTACCCGGGGACAGGACACTGAA.

This clone has at least ten counts. Coverage ceases 3 residues before the CDR3 finishes, and the germline J gene fills in the end. The rearrangement joins TRBV10-3 to TRBJ2-7; D uncertain. CDR1 and CDR2 from the germline V gene are ENHRY and SYGVKD. The CDR3 contains 11 residues. Trimming stripped 8 bases from V and 1 base from J, with 6 bases between. The CDR3: CAIARSYEQYF. The DNA read from the CDR3 is TGTGCCATCGCCAGATCCTACGAG.

This clone was observed at least ten times. The CDR3 goes on 3 residues after the read ends, and that part is filled in from the germline J gene. V usage is TRBV2 and J usage is TRBJ2-1; no clear D. Germline V gene lookup returns CDR1 SNHLY and CDR2 FYNNEI. Trimming removed 8 bases from V and 5 bases from J, with 4 bases in between. The CDR3 sequence is 10 residues long. The covered CDR3 bases are TGTGCCAGCCAGGACAATGAG. This sequence encodes CASQDNE. The complete CDR3 sequence is CASQDNEQFF.

The table lists this clone with many counts. The CDR3 extends 3 residues past the end of the read, so its final part is completed from the germline J gene. The chain is built from TRBV7-3 and TRBJ1-2; D gene unclear. The CDR3 spans 19 residues. V shed 1 base and J shed 5 bases, with 26 bases lying between them. Germline V gene lookup returns CDR1 SGHTA and CDR2 FQGTGA. Incomplete CDR3 DNA: TGTGCCAGCAGCTTAAACCCCCCTCGCGGGAGGACCTTCCCTTATGGC. This sequence encodes CASSLNPPRGRTFPYG. The full CDR3 reads CASSLNPPRGRTFPYGYTF.

This clone was recorded at least ten times. Sequencing ends 3 residues short of the CDR3 end; the germline J gene provides the rest. The rearrangement uses TRBV28 and TRBJ2-7, with D maybe TRBD2 (5 bases). The germline CDR1 and CDR2 sequences are MDHEN and SYDVKM. The ends were cut back, 5 bases at V and 4 bases at J, with 6 bases in the middle. The CDR3 totals 11 residues. CDR3 in amino acids: CASSGLYEQYF. The sequenced CDR3 bases are TGTGCCAGCAGTGGACTTTACGAG.

This clone appeared many times. Read coverage stops 3 residues before the CDR3 terminus; the germline J gene supplies the remainder. V is TRBV7-6 and J is TRBJ2-5, with TRBD2 matching 9 bases. The CDR3 is 14 residues long. Trimming cost V 6 bases and J 5 bases; bases outside gene matches: 7. CDR1 SGHVS and CDR2 FNYEAQ come from the germline V gene. This CDR3 is CASSLSGGEETQYF. The CDR3 bases that were read are TGTGCCAGCAGTCTTAGCGGGGGAGAGGAGACC.

This clone was seen many times. The CDR3 bases that were read are TGTGCCAGCAGCCAAATAGCGGGGGGCTACAATGAG. Translation gives CASSQIAGGYNE. The complete CDR3 protein is CASSQIAGGYNEQFF. The gene calls are TRBV7-2 and TRBJ2-1, with 10 bases aligning to TRBD2. The CDR3 end falls 3 residues outside the read, so it is completed with the germline J gene. The germline CDR1 and CDR2 sequences are SGHTA and FQGNSA. Trimming cost V 5 bases and J 3 bases; bases outside gene matches: 4. The CDR3 consists of 15 residues.

This clone was found a few times. The observed sequence ends 3 residues before the CDR3 terminus, with the missing tail filled in from the germline J gene. The chain carries TRBV7-3 and TRBJ2-1; 15 bases line up with TRBD2. The germline V gene encodes CDR1 SGHTA and CDR2 FQGTGA. Losses at the gene ends were 5 bases for V and 3 bases for J; bases not matched to a gene: 5. The CDR3 extends over 17 amino acids. The sequenced CDR3 bases are TGTGCCAGCAGCCGGGGACTAGCGGGAGGCGGCTACAATGAG. Its translation is CASSRGLAGGGYNE. The full CDR3 is CASSRGLAGGGYNEQFF.

This clone was detected ten times or more. The DNA ends 3 residues before the CDR3 does, and the rest of the CDR3 is filled in from the germline J gene. This rearrangement joins TRBV12-3 or TRBV12-4 to TRBJ2-4, with a weak D call TRBD1 (5 bases). Between the trimmed V and J ends, which lost 1 base and 7 bases, there was a span of 11 bases. This CDR3 has 14 residues. The CDR3 DNA, read in part, is TGTGCCAGCAGTTTAGGGGCAGGGTCCAACATT. It codes for CASSLGAGSNI. From start to end, the CDR3 is CASSLGAGSNIQYF.

This clone appeared many times. The observed sequence ends 3 residues before the CDR3 terminus, with the missing tail filled in from the germline J gene. The rearrangement uses TRBV6-2 or TRBV6-3 and TRBJ2-1, with 10 bases that match TRBD1. Unmatched junction bases numbered 3, after V lost 8 bases and J lost 8 bases. This CDR3 is built from 12 residues. Germline V gene data show CDR1 as MNHEY and CDR2 as SVGEGT. The CDR3 protein is CASGQGGDEQFF. The covered CDR3 bases are TGTGCCAGCGGACAGGGGGGAGATGAG.

The table lists this clone with many counts. The sequenced fragment ends 3 residues before the CDR3 boundary, so the rest is inferred from the germline J gene. This sequence joins TRBV5-1 and TRBJ2-5, with D possibly matching TRBD2 (6 bases). In germline, CDR1 is SGHRS, CDR2 YFSETQ. The CDR3 runs to 14 residues. Between the trimmed V and J ends, which lost 5 bases and 1 base, there was a span of 12 bases. CDR3: CASSTSPPQETQYF. CDR3 DNA, as far as it was read: TGCGCCAGCAGTACTAGCCCACCCCAAGAGACC.